A single sample is the source of the 27 T cell receptor beta chains below, sequenced in a study of blood T cell repertoires in COVID-19. The protocol was immunoSEQ multiplex PCR, while the TCRdb copy is restricted to in-frame clones and leaves out a portion. There are approximately 670,000 clones in the sample; 70% to 90% occur only once, and over 0.2% lies in the top ten. The material sequenced was peripheral blood. Source of these receptors: a woman aged 18 to 35 with acute or convalescent COVID-19.

The rearrangement joins TRBV4-3 to TRBJ1-1; D is uncertain. The CDR3 sequence is 18 residues long. CDR1 is LGHNA and CDR2 is YSLEER in the germline V gene. V lost 1 base to trimming and J lost 8 bases, with 26 bases between them. Written as DNA, the CDR3 is TGCGCCAGCAGCCAAGGCCGATTTCCTACTGACTTAAGACCAGAAGCTTTCTTT. Its protein is CASSQGRFPTDLRPEAFF.

The rearrangement joins TRBV5-4 to TRBJ2-2; D perhaps matches TRBD2 (7 bases). There are 16 residues in the CDR3. Trimming took 4 bases from V and 6 from J, leaving 19 bases between them. Germline V gene data show CDR1 as SGHNT and CDR2 as YYREEE (reference sequence). The DNA of the CDR3 is TGTGCCAGCAGCCTGGGCGGTACAGGGAGGGCCGGGGAGCTGTTTTTT. Encoded protein: CASSLGGTGRAGELFF.

As to this clone: The sample contains more than one DNA sequence encoding this CDR3. The genes are TRBV5-1 and TRBJ1-6; a possible D gene is TRBD1 (6 bases). V was pared by 0 bases and J by 7 bases, with 11 bases between. The germline V gene has CDR1 SGHRS and CDR2 YFSETQ. The CDR3 extends over 15 amino acids. DNA of the CDR3: TGCGCCAGCAGCTTGGGAGGCCAGGGGAATTCACCCCTCCACTTT. Translating it yields CASSLGGQGNSPLHF.

The chain employs TRBV2 and TRBJ1-1, with D hard to call. CDR1 is SNHLY and CDR2 is FYNNEI in the germline V gene. Trimming removed 6 bases from V and 3 bases from J, with 11 bases in between. This CDR3 comprises 13 residues. The CDR3 spells CASSGEGYTEAFF. CDR3 coding DNA: TGTGCCAGCAGCGGGGAGGGTTACACTGAAGCTTTCTTT.

V and J are TRBV9 and TRBJ1-1; D might be TRBD1 (6 bases). The CDR3 is 14 amino acids. V lost 4 bases, J lost 3 bases, and 13 bases lay in between. CDR1 is SGDLS, CDR2 YYNGEE, per germline. CDR3 amino acids: CASSPRGTDTEAFF. CDR3 bases: TGTGCCAGCAGCCCCAGGGGTACGGACACTGAAGCTTTCTTT. The full variable domain, completed using reference TRBV9 and TRBJ1-1, is DSGVTQTPKHLITATGQRVTLRCSPRSGDLSVYWYQQSLDQGLQFLIQYYNGEERAKGNILERFSAQQFPDLHSELNLSSLELGDSALYFCASSPRGTDTEAFFGQGTRLTVV.

This clone appeared a single time. The chain links TRBV10-3 to TRBJ2-7, with a possible D match to TRBD2 (5 bases). Trimming cost V 2 bases and J 3 bases, with 11 bases left between them. From germline, CDR1 is ENHRY and CDR2 SYGVKD. The CDR3 covers 14 residues. This CDR3 reads CAISEAGGSYEQYF. CDR3 DNA sequence: TGTGCCATCAGTGAGGCTGGAGGCAGCTACGAGCAGTACTTC.

The chain carries TRBV7-2 and TRBJ2-3; a weak D match, TRBD2 (5 bases). The germline V and J ends were trimmed by 0 bases and 6 bases, with 19 bases remaining between them. The CDR3 has 17 residues. The V gene's germline CDR1 is SGHTA and CDR2 FQGNSA. The CDR3 region has the DNA TGTGCCAGCAGCTTAGCCGGACTCGCATTTGGGCGGGATACGCAGTATTTT. Translating it yields CASSLAGLAFGRDTQYF.

This chain uses TRBV4-1 with TRBJ2-1; D perhaps matches TRBD2 (6 bases). Trimming took 0 bases from V and 4 from J, leaving 7 bases between them. The germline V gene encodes CDR1 MGHRA and CDR2 YSYEKL. The CDR3 runs to 14 residues. The CDR3 spells CASSQDGLYNEQFF. The CDR3 DNA reads TGCGCCAGCAGCCAAGATGGACTATACAATGAGCAGTTCTTC.

The J gene is TRBJ1-4, the V gene TRBV4-3; D is undetermined. CDR3 length equals 15 residues. V gave up 1 base and J gave up 3 bases, with 9 bases separating them. Germline V CDR1 and CDR2: LGHNA, YSLEER. The CDR3 protein is CASSQGAVPNEKLFF. In nucleotides, the CDR3 is TGCGCCAGCAGCCAAGGGGCAGTTCCTAATGAAAAACTGTTTTTT.

This clone was recorded only once. J is TRBJ2-7 and V is TRBV5-5, with TRBD1 matching 10 bases. V lost 4 bases, J lost 5 bases, and 9 bases stayed unmatched. The V gene's germline CDR1 is SGHKS and CDR2 YYEKEE (reference sequence). The CDR3 is 15 amino acids. CDR3 region: CASSISTGGRNEQYF. The CDR3 DNA reads as TGTGCCAGCAGCATATCGACAGGGGGCCGGAACGAGCAGTACTTC.

V and J are TRBV28 and TRBJ1-2; D not certain. This CDR3 region has 12 residues. CDR1 is MDHEN and CDR2 is SYDVKM in the germline V gene. V was pared by 7 bases and J by 4 bases, with 10 bases between. The CDR3 spells CASNSGRYGYTF. CDR3 sequence (DNA): TGTGCCAGCAACAGTGGGCGCTATGGCTACACCTTC.

The genes are TRBV27 and TRBJ2-2; TRBD2 matches 9 bases. Trimming removed 5 bases from V and 5 bases from J; junction bases left unmatched: 18. The CDR3 sequence is 19 residues long. The germline CDR1 and CDR2 sequences are MNHEY and SMNVEV (reference sequence). The CDR3 nucleotides read TGTGCCAGCAGTACCCTACTCGCGGGGGGGGTAATAGGGACCGGGGAGCTGTTTTTT. Its translation is CASSTLLAGGVIGTGELFF.

The V gene is TRBV19, the J gene TRBJ1-3; 7 bases map to TRBD1. There are 14 residues in the CDR3. In germline, CDR1 is LNHDA, CDR2 SQIVND (reference sequence). V gave up 6 bases and J gave up 3 bases; unmatched junction bases: 5. CDR3 bases: TGTGCCAGTAGCTTAAGGGGGCTTGGAAACACCATATATTTT. Its protein product is CASSLRGLGNTIYF.

This clone was seen only once. The chain links TRBV10-3 to TRBJ1-4, with D uncertain. The CDR3 spans 15 residues. Germline-derived CDR1 and CDR2 are ENHRY and SYGVKD. Trimming shortened V by 0 bases and J by 2 bases, and 7 bases separated the two germline ends. Here the CDR3 reads CAISESVRTNEKLFF. DNA of the CDR3: TGTGCCATCAGTGAGTCCGTGAGGACTAATGAAAAACTGTTTTTT.

This clone was seen only once. J is TRBJ2-5 and V is TRBV6-8, with D maybe TRBD1 (6 bases). From germline, CDR1 is MNHGY and CDR2 SAAAGT. Trimming cost V 7 bases and J 3 bases, with 15 bases left between them. This CDR3 is built from 14 residues. CDR3 DNA sequence: TGTGCCAGCAACCGCAGGGGACGGGAAGAGACCCAGTACTTC. Protein: CASNRRGREETQYF.

A remark on this clone: At the DNA level, this CDR3 is encoded by other sequences in the same sample as well. The V gene is TRBV12-3 or TRBV12-4, the J gene TRBJ1-1; D remains ambiguous. The ends were cut back, 5 bases at V and 0 bases at J, with 4 bases in the middle. This CDR3 comprises 12 residues. The CDR3 nucleotides read TGTGCCAGCAGTCTAATGAACACTGAAGCTTTCTTT. Residues: CASSLMNTEAFF.

The J gene is TRBJ2-7, the V gene TRBV28; the D is unclear. This CDR3 has 12 residues. V lost 3 bases and J lost 4, with 7 bases in between. The germline V gene has CDR1 MDHEN and CDR2 SYDVKM. Here the CDR3 DNA reads TGTGCCAGCAGTTTGGCCGTTTACGAGCAGTACTTC. Translation: CASSLAVYEQYF.

This chain joins TRBV4-1 and TRBJ2-7; 10 bases are shared with TRBD2. The V gene's germline CDR1 is MGHRA and CDR2 YSYEKL. The J segment lost 2 bases and the V segment lost 5 bases, leaving 9 bases of the junction unmatched. The CDR3 runs to 16 residues. The CDR3 reads CASSSLAGGTTYEQYF. For the CDR3, the DNA is TGCGCCAGCAGCTCATTAGCGGGGGGAACTACCTACGAGCAGTACTTC.

The rearrangement joins TRBV5-1 to TRBJ2-3; D unresolved. Deletions cut 4 bases from V and 2 bases from J, with 17 bases between. Germline assignment: CDR1 SGHRS and CDR2 YFSETQ. This CDR3 region has 16 residues. The CDR3 DNA reads TGCGCCAGCAGCGCTTCGACTTTAACCCTCACAGATACGCAGTATTTT. Amino acids: CASSASTLTLTDTQYF.

The chain combines TRBV7-3 with TRBJ2-7, with D unresolved. Trimming removed 5 bases from V and 0 bases from J, with 8 bases in between. The CDR3 loop spans 13 amino acids. From germline, CDR1 is SGHTA and CDR2 FQGTGA. CDR3 protein: CASSPTPSYEQYF. CDR3 coding DNA: TGTGCCAGCAGCCCGACTCCCTCCTACGAGCAGTACTTC.

DNA of the CDR3: TGTGCCAGTAGTCCGGAGAGAAAGTTGTCAGAGACCCAGTACTTC. Translated: CASSPERKLSETQYF. The rearrangement links TRBV19 to TRBJ2-5, with D hard to call. The V end was cut by 5 bases, the J end by 4 bases, with 17 bases between. Germline CDR1 reads LNHDA; CDR2 reads SQIVND (reference sequence). The CDR3 has 15 amino acids. Based on the CDR3 plus reference TRBV19 and TRBJ2-5, the full variable domain is DGGITQSPKYLFRKEGQNVTLSCEQNLNHDAMYWYRQDPGQGLRLIYYSQIVNDFQKGDIAEGYSVSREKKESFPLTVTSAQKNPTAFYLCASSPERKLSETQYFGPGTRLLVL.

The chain links TRBV2 to TRBJ1-1, with 7 nucleotides matching TRBD1. The CDR3 totals 15 residues. Germline loops: CDR1 SNHLY, CDR2 FYNNEI. V lost 10 bases, J lost 1 base, and 12 bases stayed unmatched. CDR3 coding DNA: TGTGCCACCCGGAACAGGGGCGCCTGGAACACTGAAGCTTTCTTT. Amino acids: CATRNRGAWNTEAFF. Together with reference TRBV2 and TRBJ1-1, the CDR3 gives the full variable domain: EPEVTQTPSHQVTQMGQEVILRCVPISNHLYFYWYRQILGQKVEFLVSFYNNEISEKSEIFDDQFSVERPDGSNFTLKIRSTKLEDSAMYFCATRNRGAWNTEAFFGQGTRLTVV.

V gene TRBV6-5 combines with J gene TRBJ1-4; 8 nucleotides agree with TRBD1. This CDR3 has 14 residues. Trimming took 7 bases from V and 8 from J; bases not matched to a gene: 9. Germline V gene sequence: CDR1 MNHEY, CDR2 SVGAGI. The CDR3 DNA sequence: TGTGCCAGCACAATACACAGGGGGGGGGAAAAACTGTTTTTT. Translation: CASTIHRGGEKLFF.

The rearrangement joins TRBV27 to TRBJ1-3; 8 bases agree with TRBD1. Per the germline V gene, CDR1 is MNHEY and CDR2 is SMNVEV (reference sequence). V was pared by 4 bases and J by 7 bases, with 9 bases of the junction left unmatched. There are 15 residues in the CDR3. In DNA form, the CDR3 reads TGTGCCAGCAGTTCCCAGGGGGCGCAACGGAACACCATATATTTT. Residues: CASSSQGAQRNTIYF.

V gene TRBV30 combines with J gene TRBJ1-2; D unresolved. This CDR3 comprises 12 residues. The V end was cut by 5 bases, the J end by 4 bases, with 11 bases between. CDR1 and CDR2 (germline): GTSNPN, SVGIG (reference sequence). This chain's CDR3 is CAWRKTGYGYTF. In nucleotides, the CDR3 is TGTGCCTGGCGAAAGACGGGCTATGGCTACACCTTC.

V usage is TRBV2 and J usage is TRBJ1-2; 8 bases match TRBD1. CDR3 length: 13 amino acids. The junction had 6 bases not matched to a gene; V was cut back by 10 bases and J by 2 bases. Germline loops: CDR1 SNHLY, CDR2 FYNNEI. CDR3 in amino acids: CAIPGQENYGYTF. The CDR3 nucleotides are TGTGCCATACCGGGACAGGAGAACTATGGCTACACCTTC. Looking up the rest from reference TRBV2 and TRBJ1-2 gives the full variable domain: EPEVTQTPSHQVTQMGQEVILRCVPISNHLYFYWYRQILGQKVEFLVSFYNNEISEKSEIFDDQFSVERPDGSNFTLKIRSTKLEDSAMYFCAIPGQENYGYTFGSGTRLTVV.

J is TRBJ2-1 and V is TRBV7-8; 7 nucleotides line up with TRBD2. The CDR3 contains 18 residues. V lost 5 bases and J lost 4; bases outside the gene matches: 17. Looked up from germline, CDR1 is SGHVS and CDR2 is FQNEAQ. CDR3 sequence reads: CASSVPKTAGVLYNEQFF. The DNA of the CDR3 is TGTGCCAGCAGCGTACCTAAAACGGCGGGGGTTTTGTACAATGAGCAGTTCTTC.